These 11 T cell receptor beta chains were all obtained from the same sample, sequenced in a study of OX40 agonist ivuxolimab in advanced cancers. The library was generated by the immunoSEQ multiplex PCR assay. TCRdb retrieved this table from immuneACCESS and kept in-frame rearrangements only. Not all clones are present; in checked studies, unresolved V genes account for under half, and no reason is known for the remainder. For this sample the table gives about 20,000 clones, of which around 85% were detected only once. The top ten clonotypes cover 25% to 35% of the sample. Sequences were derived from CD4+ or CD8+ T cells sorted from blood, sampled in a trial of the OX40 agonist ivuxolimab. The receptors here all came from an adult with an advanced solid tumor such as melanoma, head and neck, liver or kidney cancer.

CDR3 residues: CASSSTGTANEKLFF. The DNA for the CDR3 is TGTGCCAGCAGTTCTACAGGGACAGCCAATGAAAAACTGTTTTTT. This chain uses TRBV6-5 with TRBJ1-4; TRBD1 aligns across 7 bases. The CDR3 spans 15 residues. Looked up from germline, CDR1 is MNHEY and CDR2 is SVGAGI. V lost 4 bases, J lost 5 bases, and 7 bases stayed unmatched.

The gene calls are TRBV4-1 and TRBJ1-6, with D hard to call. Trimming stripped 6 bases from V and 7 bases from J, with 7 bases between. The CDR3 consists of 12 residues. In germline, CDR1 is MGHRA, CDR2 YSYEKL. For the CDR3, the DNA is TGCGCCAGCAGGAAGGAAAATTCACCCCTCCACTTT. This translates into CASRKENSPLHF.

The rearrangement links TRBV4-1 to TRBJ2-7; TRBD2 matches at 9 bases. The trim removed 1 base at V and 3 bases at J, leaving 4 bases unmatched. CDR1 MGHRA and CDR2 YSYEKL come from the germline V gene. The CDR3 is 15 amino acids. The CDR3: CASSQGTSVIYEQYF. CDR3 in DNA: TGCGCCAGCAGCCAAGGGACTAGCGTAATCTACGAGCAGTACTTC.

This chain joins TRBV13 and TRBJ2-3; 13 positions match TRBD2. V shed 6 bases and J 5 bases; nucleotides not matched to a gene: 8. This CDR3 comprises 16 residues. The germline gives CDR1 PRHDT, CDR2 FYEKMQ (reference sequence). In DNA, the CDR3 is TGTGCCAGCAGACCCAGGACTAGCGGGAGATTAGATACGCAGTATTTT. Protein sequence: CASRPRTSGRLDTQYF.

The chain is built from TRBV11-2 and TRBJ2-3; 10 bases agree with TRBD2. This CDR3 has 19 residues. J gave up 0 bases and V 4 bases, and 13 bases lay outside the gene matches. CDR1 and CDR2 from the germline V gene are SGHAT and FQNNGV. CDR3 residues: CASSYPTYLAGVSTDTQYF. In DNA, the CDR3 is TGTGCCAGCAGCTACCCCACATACCTAGCGGGAGTGAGCACAGATACGCAGTATTTT.

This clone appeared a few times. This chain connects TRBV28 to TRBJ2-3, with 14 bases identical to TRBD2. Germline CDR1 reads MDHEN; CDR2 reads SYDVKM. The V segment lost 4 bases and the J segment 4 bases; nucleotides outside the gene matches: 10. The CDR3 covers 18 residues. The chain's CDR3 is CASSWARLAGGPADTQYF. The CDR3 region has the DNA TGTGCCAGCAGTTGGGCCCGACTAGCGGGAGGGCCGGCAGATACGCAGTATTTT.

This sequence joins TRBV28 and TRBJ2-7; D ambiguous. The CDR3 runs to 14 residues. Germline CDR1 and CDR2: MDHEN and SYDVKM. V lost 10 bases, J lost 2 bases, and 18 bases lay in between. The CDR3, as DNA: TGTGCCACCCAAAACGAGGACGCCGCCTACGAGCAGTACTTC. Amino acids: CATQNEDAAYEQYF.

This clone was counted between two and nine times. This CDR3 reads CASSPGTSGTLLEETQYF. CDR3 in DNA: TGTGCCAGCAGTCCCGGGACTAGCGGGACCCTTTTGGAAGAGACCCAGTACTTC. This chain links TRBV28 with TRBJ2-5, with 13 bases identical to TRBD2. Losses at the gene ends were 5 bases for V and 3 bases for J; bases not matched to a gene: 12. The CDR3 is 18 amino acids. Germline CDR1 MDHEN, CDR2 SYDVKM.

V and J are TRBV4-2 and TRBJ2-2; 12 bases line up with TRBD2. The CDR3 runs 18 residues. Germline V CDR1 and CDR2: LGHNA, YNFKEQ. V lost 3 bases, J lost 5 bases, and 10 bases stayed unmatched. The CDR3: CASSQVDVLAGGTGELFF. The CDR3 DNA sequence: TGTGCCAGCAGCCAGGTTGACGTTCTAGCGGGAGGGACCGGGGAGCTGTTTTTT.

CDR3 sequence reads: CASSLQGPYEQYF. DNA for the CDR3: TGTGCCAGCAGCTTACAAGGGCCCTACGAGCAGTACTTC. The chain is built from TRBV7-6 and TRBJ2-7; D is unresolved. This CDR3 contains 13 residues. In germline, CDR1 is SGHVS, CDR2 FNYEAQ. V lost 2 bases and J lost 2, with 7 bases in between.

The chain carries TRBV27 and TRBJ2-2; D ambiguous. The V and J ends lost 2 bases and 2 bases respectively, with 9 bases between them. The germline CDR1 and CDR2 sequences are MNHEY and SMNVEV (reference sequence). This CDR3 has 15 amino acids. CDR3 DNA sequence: TGTGCCAGCAGTTTACGGCAATCCAACACCGGGGAGCTGTTTTTT. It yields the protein CASSLRQSNTGELFF.